The clone carrying this T cell receptor (beta chain) was detected only a few times. Its antigen is as yet unknown. The data are from a study of identifying expanded T cells in peripheral blood. General observations from the study: Variance in clone template counts between two-week samples significantly increased with total template count across all healthy donors.

Profiling relied on immunoSEQ multiplex PCR, and the TCRdb table lists in-frame clones only, not all of them. The repertoire has around 94,000 clones, around 89% of them found once; the top ten carry 13% to 15%. This CDR3 is built from 11 residues. Germline V CDR1 and CDR2: SNHLY, FYNNEI. V lost 8 bases and J 4 bases, leaving 8 bases between the germline ends. This sequence was found in a person aged 18 to 70 in good health. The sequencing sample was made of blood. The chain links TRBV2 to TRBJ1-2; possibly TRBD1 for D (5 bases). In DNA, the CDR3 is TGTGCCAGCGGGGCCAGCTATGGCTACACCTTC. Amino acids: CASGASYGYTF. Full variable domain (missing parts from reference TRBV2 and TRBJ1-2): EPEVTQTPSHQVTQMGQEVILRCVPISNHLYFYWYRQILGQKVEFLVSFYNNEISEKSEIFDDQFSVERPDGSNFTLKIRSTKLEDSAMYFCASGASYGYTFGSGTRLTVV.